Listed here are 2 T cell receptor beta chains from one sample, sequenced in a study of shared clonotypes between healthy human individuals. Naive CD8 cells, CD45RO-negative and positively selected for CCR7, excluded terminally differentiated effector memory CD45RA+ cells. The repertoire was sequenced with immunoSEQ multiplex PCR; TCRdb's copy has only in-frame clones and lacks some. The sample lists around 1.9 million clones, 85% to 95% seen once, with under 2% in the top ten. The sequencing sample was made of naive CD8+ T cells from PBMCs. The receptor set was obtained from a man younger than 35 in good health. Some clones in this sample may be carry-over from other donors' samples.

CDR3 residues: CASSIGASDEQFF. CDR3 coding DNA: TGTGCCAGTAGTATAGGGGCTAGCGATGAGCAGTTCTTC. This chain links TRBV19 with TRBJ2-1, with D tentatively TRBD2 (6 bases). This CDR3 spans 13 amino acids. Trimming pared 1 base from V and 8 bases from J, leaving 9 bases between. Germline-derived CDR1 and CDR2 are LNHDA and SQIVND (reference sequence).

The chain has TRBV2 and TRBJ1-1, with D uncertain. The CDR3 sequence is 14 residues long. Between the trimmed V and J ends, which lost 9 bases and 5 bases, there was a span of 19 bases. Germline V gives CDR1 SNHLY, CDR2 FYNNEI. CDR3 residues: CARDSTVKVTEAFF. The CDR3 DNA is TGTGCCAGAGATAGTACGGTTAAGGTAACTGAAGCTTTCTTT.